This entry describes one T cell receptor (beta chain). This specimen belongs to a study of control samples from healthy donors and cancer patients. The CDR3 contains 14 residues. Trimming took off 0 bases at V and 2 bases at J, with 6 bases between the two ends. Germline loops: CDR1 SGHRS, CDR2 YFSETQ. Clones were sequenced by immunoSEQ multiplex PCR, and TCRdb holds only the in-frame ones, with some missing. The repertoire holds 100,000 to 150,000 clones, with around 94% as singletons. This rearrangement joins TRBV5-1 to TRBJ1-3; D call uncertain. The TCR sequence derives from a man at least 80 years old with head and neck cancer. Sample: PBMCs. CDR3 loop: CASSLVGAGNTIYF. CDR3 DNA: TGCGCCAGCAGCTTGGTCGGGGCTGGAAACACCATATATTTT. Variable domain in full (rest from reference TRBV5-1 and TRBJ1-3): KAGVTQTPRYLIKTRGQQVTLSCSPISGHRSVSWYQQTPGQGLQFLFEYFSETQRNKGNFPGRFSGRQFSNSRSEMNVSTLELGDSALYLCASSLVGAGNTIYFGEGSWLTVV.